A selection of T cell receptor beta chains follows, all from one sample in a study of cytomegalovirus exposure and HLA in healthy donors. Assay: immunoSEQ multiplex PCR; the TCRdb copy retains only in-frame clones and omits some. Seen here are 170,000 or so clones, less than 85% observed once, and the top ten hold around 0.69%. Sample: PBMCs. The receptors here all came from a boy aged 5-17 years in good health and CMV-seronegative. Each CDR3 is given with its conserved first and last residue. The order of the fields is D gene, J gene, V gene, clone size, CDR3 DNA, CDR3 protein. D genes are given only for firm matches. Only part of the rows carry a size: once, few, many, or a class if the clone is expanded.

D: .; J: TRBJ2-1; V: TRBV9; size: .; DNA: TGTGCCAGCAGCTACCCAGGCGGGGCCTACAATGAGCAGTTCTTC; CDR3: CASSYPGGAYNEQFF
D: TRBD2; J: TRBJ2-7; V: TRBV4-3; size: .; DNA: TGCGCCAGCAGCCAGGGACTAGCGGGAGCGGGGGAGCAGTACTTC; CDR3: CASSQGLAGAGEQYF
D: TRBD1; J: TRBJ2-6; V: TRBV29-1; size: .; DNA: TGCAGCGTTGAACTACCGGACAGGTGGGGGGCCAACGTCCTGACTTTC; CDR3: CSVELPDRWGANVLTF
D: .; J: TRBJ1-4; V: TRBV10-3; size: .; DNA: TGTGCCATCAGTGAGGACAGAGCAACTAATGAAAAACTGTTTTTT; CDR3: CAISEDRATNEKLFF
D: .; J: TRBJ1-4; V: TRBV11-3; size: .; DNA: TGTGCCAGCGCCAGGTCCGGGGAAACTAATGAAAAACTGTTTTTT; CDR3: CASARSGETNEKLFF
D: .; J: TRBJ1-2; V: TRBV29-1; size: .; DNA: TGCAGCGTTGGGGAGGGAGGCGGCTACACCTTC; CDR3: CSVGEGGGYTF
D: .; J: TRBJ2-5; V: TRBV6-5; size: .; DNA: TGTGCCAGCAGTTACTCGGGAGAAGAGACCCAGTACTTC; CDR3: CASSYSGEETQYF
D: .; J: TRBJ2-1; V: TRBV7-2; size: few; DNA: TGTGCCAGCAGCTTAGGCAGTAATAATGAGCAGTTCTTC; CDR3: CASSLGSNNEQFF
D: TRBD2; J: TRBJ2-5; V: TRBV6-1; size: few; DNA: TGTGCCAGCAGTGAACTGGCGGGGAGGGGAGAGACCCAGTACTTC; CDR3: CASSELAGRGETQYF
D: TRBD2; J: TRBJ2-5; V: TRBV7-7; size: .; DNA: TGTGCTAGCAGCTTAGAACGTGCGGGGGGAATGGAGACCCAGTACTTC; CDR3: CASSLERAGGMETQYF
D: TRBD1; J: TRBJ2-1; V: TRBV6-1; size: .; DNA: TGTGCCAGCAGCGCAGGGGGCTTCTCCTACAATGAGCAGTTCTTC; CDR3: CASSAGGFSYNEQFF
D: TRBD2; J: TRBJ2-7; V: TRBV10-3; size: .; DNA: TGTGCCATCAATCGGCTAGCGGGGGACCCCTACGAGCAGTACTTC; CDR3: CAINRLAGDPYEQYF
D: .; J: TRBJ1-3; V: TRBV11-3; size: .; DNA: TGTGCCAGCAGCCGTACTGGACAGGGAAACACCATATATTTT; CDR3: CASSRTGQGNTIYF
D: .; J: TRBJ1-5; V: TRBV27; size: .; DNA: TGTGCCAGCAGTTTATCTGGGGGGTTGGGGGGCAATCAGCCCCAGCATTTT; CDR3: CASSLSGGLGGNQPQHF
D: TRBD2; J: TRBJ2-7; V: TRBV2; size: .; DNA: TGTGCCAGCATTCCCGGCTGGGGCGGGGGAGACTACGAGCAGTACTTC; CDR3: CASIPGWGGGDYEQYF
D: .; J: TRBJ1-1; V: TRBV7-6; size: .; DNA: TGTGCCAGCAGCCCGGGGATGAACACTGAAGCTTTCTTT; CDR3: CASSPGMNTEAFF
D: .; J: TRBJ2-7; V: TRBV28; size: .; DNA: TGTGCCAGCAGTCTTACGGACAACTACGAGCAGTACTTC; CDR3: CASSLTDNYEQYF
D: TRBD1; J: TRBJ1-4; V: TRBV7-9; size: .; DNA: TGTTCCAGCAGCCTTAACTCCCGGGACAGGGACGAAAAACTGTTTTTT; CDR3: CSSSLNSRDRDEKLFF
D: TRBD2; J: TRBJ2-5; V: TRBV6-1; size: .; DNA: TGTGCCAGCAGTGAATTTTCGTTCGAGCGGGGTAAGGCAGAGACCCAGTACTTC; CDR3: CASSEFSFERGKAETQYF
D: .; J: TRBJ1-1; V: TRBV6-4; size: .; DNA: TGTGCCAGCAGTGAACGGGGAGGGAACACTGAAGCTTTCTTT; CDR3: CASSERGGNTEAFF
D: .; J: TRBJ2-7; V: TRBV6-1; size: few; DNA: TGTGCCAGCAGTGAAGAGCTTAATCAGGGGGAGGACGAGCAGTACTTC; CDR3: CASSEELNQGEDEQYF
D: TRBD1; J: TRBJ2-7; V: TRBV2; size: .; DNA: TGTGCCAGCAGCGGACAGGGCCCCTACGAGCAGTACTTC; CDR3: CASSGQGPYEQYF
D: TRBD1; J: TRBJ1-5; V: TRBV10-3; size: few; DNA: TGTGCCATCAGCCCCGGGGGACAGGCAGCTCAGCCCCAGCATTTT; CDR3: CAISPGGQAAQPQHF
D: TRBD2; J: TRBJ2-1; V: TRBV5-8; size: .; DNA: TGTGCCAGCAGCTCTAGCGGGAGGGCGACCTACAATGAGCAGTTCTTC; CDR3: CASSSSGRATYNEQFF
D: TRBD2; J: TRBJ2-1; V: TRBV9; size: .; DNA: TGTGCCAGCAGCGCGGCGGTACGAGTAACGGGAGGACCCTACAATGAGCAGTTCTTC; CDR3: CASSAAVRVTGGPYNEQFF
D: .; J: TRBJ2-2; V: TRBV5-4; size: few; DNA: TGTGCCAGCAGCTATCCGGGACACTTCACCGGGGAGCTGTTTTTT; CDR3: CASSYPGHFTGELFF
D: TRBD2; J: TRBJ2-1; V: TRBV9; size: .; DNA: TGTGCCAGCAGCCCCGGGGGACTAGCCGCTTACAATGAGCAGTTCTTC; CDR3: CASSPGGLAAYNEQFF
D: TRBD2; J: TRBJ2-1; V: TRBV15; size: .; DNA: TGTGCCACCAGAGGGACTAGCGGGAGTCTCAATGAGCAGTTCTTC; CDR3: CATRGTSGSLNEQFF
D: TRBD2; J: TRBJ2-1; V: TRBV9; size: .; DNA: TGTGCCAGCAGCGTAGGAAGCGGGGACAATGAGCAGTTCTTC; CDR3: CASSVGSGDNEQFF
D: .; J: TRBJ1-5; V: TRBV21-1; size: .; DNA: TGTGCCAGCAGCAAAGTAGCGACAGGTAAAAATCAGCCCCAGCATTTT; CDR3: CASSKVATGKNQPQHF
D: .; J: TRBJ2-1; V: TRBV5-8; size: .; DNA: TGTGCCAGCAGCCCGCAGGGATGGAAAGGTAATGAGCAGTTCTTC; CDR3: CASSPQGWKGNEQFF
D: .; J: TRBJ2-3; V: TRBV7-2; size: .; DNA: TGTGCCAGCAGCGAAATGCCGGGACTCACAGATACGCAGTATTTT; CDR3: CASSEMPGLTDTQYF
D: .; J: TRBJ2-1; V: TRBV29-1; size: .; DNA: TGCAGCGTTGTAACTAGTAGGGATGAGCAGTTCTTC; CDR3: CSVVTSRDEQFF
D: TRBD1; J: TRBJ1-1; V: TRBV11-3; size: .; DNA: TGTGCCAGCAGCCCAAACTTAGACAGGGCGCGCACTGAAGCTTTCTTT; CDR3: CASSPNLDRARTEAFF
D: TRBD1; J: TRBJ2-5; V: TRBV7-9; size: .; DNA: TGTGCCAGCAGCTCCGGACAGGGGCTGTCATCGGAGACCCAGTACTTC; CDR3: CASSSGQGLSSETQYF
D: .; J: TRBJ1-1; V: TRBV14; size: .; DNA: TGTGCCAGCAGCTTCGGGGTACCGGGGTTCACTGAAGCTTTCTTT; CDR3: CASSFGVPGFTEAFF
D: TRBD2; J: TRBJ2-1; V: TRBV4-1; size: .; DNA: TGCGCCAGCAGCACCAAAAGCGGGGGTAGCTCCTACAATGAGCAGTTCTTC; CDR3: CASSTKSGGSSYNEQFF
D: .; J: TRBJ2-7; V: TRBV5-8; size: .; DNA: TGTGCCAGCAGCTTAGGGGCCGACTCCTACGAGCAGTACTTC; CDR3: CASSLGADSYEQYF
D: TRBD2; J: TRBJ2-3; V: TRBV19; size: .; DNA: TGTGCCAGTAGTATATACCCTTCGACTAGCAGCTCTAGCACAGATACGCAGTATTTT; CDR3: CASSIYPSTSSSSTDTQYF
D: TRBD1; J: TRBJ2-1; V: TRBV7-3; size: .; DNA: TGTGCCAGCAGCTTAAACAGGGGGACAGGAGAGCAGTTCTTC; CDR3: CASSLNRGTGEQFF
D: .; J: TRBJ2-4; V: TRBV2; size: .; DNA: TGTGCCAGCAGTGAACGCGGCGGCGGAAGCTTAGCCAAAAACATTCAGTACTTC; CDR3: CASSERGGGSLAKNIQYF
D: .; J: TRBJ1-1; V: TRBV27; size: .; DNA: TGTGCCAGCAGACCGACAGAAGGTGAAGCTTTCTTT; CDR3: CASRPTEGEAFF
D: TRBD1; J: TRBJ1-1; V: TRBV11-3; size: once; DNA: TGTGCCAGCAGCTTAGGGACAGGCGTTACTGAAGCTTTCTTT; CDR3: CASSLGTGVTEAFF
D: TRBD1; J: TRBJ1-2; V: TRBV19; size: .; DNA: TGTGCCAGTAGTTCTTTACCGGGACAGAAATATGGCTACACCTTC; CDR3: CASSSLPGQKYGYTF
D: TRBD2; J: TRBJ2-3; V: TRBV7-9; size: .; DNA: TGTGCCAGCAGGGGGGGGACTAGGGCAGATACGCAGTATTTT; CDR3: CASRGGTRADTQYF
D: .; J: TRBJ1-1; V: TRBV9; size: few; DNA: TGTGCCAGCAGCGCAGCGACGAGGAACACTGAAGCTTTCTTT; CDR3: CASSAATRNTEAFF
D: .; J: TRBJ1-2; V: TRBV19; size: .; DNA: TGTGCCAGTAGTATTGGCACAGCCTATGGCTACACCTTC; CDR3: CASSIGTAYGYTF
D: TRBD1; J: TRBJ1-4; V: TRBV4-1; size: once; DNA: TGCGCCAGCAGCCCAAGGACAGGGGGCAGAGATGAAAAACTGTTTTTT; CDR3: CASSPRTGGRDEKLFF
D: .; J: TRBJ2-1; V: TRBV27; size: once; DNA: TGTGCCAGCACCCCTCCTGGTAGAGATGAGCAGTTCTTC; CDR3: CASTPPGRDEQFF
D: TRBD1; J: TRBJ1-2; V: TRBV27; size: once; DNA: TGTGCCAGCAGAGACGGACAGGGGTATGGCTACACCTTC; CDR3: CASRDGQGYGYTF
D: .; J: TRBJ1-6; V: TRBV6-5; size: .; DNA: TGTGCCAGCAGTTACTCTCTAAATTCACCCCTCCACTTT; CDR3: CASSYSLNSPLHF
D: .; J: TRBJ1-4; V: TRBV5-1; size: .; DNA: TGCGCCAGCAGCTTGGGCCCGGGGGATGAAAAACTGTTTTTT; CDR3: CASSLGPGDEKLFF
D: .; J: TRBJ2-5; V: TRBV10-3; size: .; DNA: TGTGCCATCAGTGAGACTAGCACCCGGGAGACCCAGTACTTC; CDR3: CAISETSTRETQYF
D: TRBD1; J: TRBJ2-3; V: TRBV6-4; size: .; DNA: TGTGCCAGCAGCCCGGGACAGGGGTCAGATACGCAGTATTTT; CDR3: CASSPGQGSDTQYF
D: TRBD2; J: TRBJ2-1; V: TRBV19; size: once; DNA: TGTGCCAGTAGTAGGTGGGAGGGAAGCAATGAGCAGTTCTTC; CDR3: CASSRWEGSNEQFF
D: .; J: TRBJ2-7; V: TRBV23-1; size: .; DNA: TGCGCCAGCAGTCAAAGCCCGGAGTATGGGCAGTACTTC; CDR3: CASSQSPEYGQYF
D: TRBD1; J: TRBJ1-1; V: TRBV5-1; size: .; DNA: TGCGCCAGCAGCCCTACAGGGGATGGTTTTGGTGCTGAAGCTTTCTTT; CDR3: CASSPTGDGFGAEAFF